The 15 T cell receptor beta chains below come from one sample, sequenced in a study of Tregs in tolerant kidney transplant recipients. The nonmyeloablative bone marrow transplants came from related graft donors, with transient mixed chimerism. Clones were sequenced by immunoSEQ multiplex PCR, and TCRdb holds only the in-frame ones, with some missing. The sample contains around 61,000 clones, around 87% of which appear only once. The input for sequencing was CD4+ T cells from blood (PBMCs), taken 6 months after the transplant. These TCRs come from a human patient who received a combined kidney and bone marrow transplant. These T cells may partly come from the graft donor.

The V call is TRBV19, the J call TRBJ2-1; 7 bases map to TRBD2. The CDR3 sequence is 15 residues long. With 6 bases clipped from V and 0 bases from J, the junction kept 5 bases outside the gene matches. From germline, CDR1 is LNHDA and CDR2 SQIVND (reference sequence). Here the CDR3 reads CASSAGRSSYNEQFF. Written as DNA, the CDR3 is TGTGCCAGTAGCGCCGGGAGGAGCTCCTACAATGAGCAGTTCTTC.

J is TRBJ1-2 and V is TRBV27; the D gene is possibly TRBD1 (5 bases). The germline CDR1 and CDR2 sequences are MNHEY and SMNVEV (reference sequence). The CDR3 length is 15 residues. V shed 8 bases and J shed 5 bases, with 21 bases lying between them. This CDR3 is CASRPDWGGFYGYTF. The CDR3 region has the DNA TGTGCCAGCCGTCCAGATTGGGGGGGATTTTATGGCTACACCTTC.

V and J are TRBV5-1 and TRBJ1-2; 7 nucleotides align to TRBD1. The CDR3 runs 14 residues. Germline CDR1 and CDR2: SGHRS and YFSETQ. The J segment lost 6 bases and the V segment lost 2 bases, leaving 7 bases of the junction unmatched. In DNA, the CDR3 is TGCGCCAGCAGCTTACCAGGGGGTAGGCATGGCTACACCTTC. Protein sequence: CASSLPGGRHGYTF.

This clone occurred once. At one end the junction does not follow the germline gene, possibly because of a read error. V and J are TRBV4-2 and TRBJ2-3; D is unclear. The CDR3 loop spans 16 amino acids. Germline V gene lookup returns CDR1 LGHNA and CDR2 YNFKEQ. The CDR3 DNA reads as TGTGCCAGCAGCCAAGTCCAAGGTCTCGACACATATACGCAGTATTTT. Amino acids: CASSQVQGLDTYTQYF.

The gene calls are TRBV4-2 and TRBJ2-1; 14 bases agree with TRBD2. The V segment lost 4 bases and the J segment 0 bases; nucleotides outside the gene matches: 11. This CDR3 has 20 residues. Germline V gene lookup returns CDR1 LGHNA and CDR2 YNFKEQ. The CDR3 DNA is TGTGCCAGCAGCCTGGGACTAGCGGGAGCGGGCCTACACTCCTACAATGAGCAGTTCTTC. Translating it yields CASSLGLAGAGLHSYNEQFF.

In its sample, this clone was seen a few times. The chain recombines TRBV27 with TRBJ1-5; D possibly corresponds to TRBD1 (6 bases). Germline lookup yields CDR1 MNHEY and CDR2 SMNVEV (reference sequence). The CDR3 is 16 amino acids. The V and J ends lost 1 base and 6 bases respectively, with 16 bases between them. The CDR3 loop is CASSLLGAPVGQPQHF. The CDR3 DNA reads TGTGCCAGCAGTTTATTGGGGGCGCCCGTTGGTCAGCCCCAGCATTTT.

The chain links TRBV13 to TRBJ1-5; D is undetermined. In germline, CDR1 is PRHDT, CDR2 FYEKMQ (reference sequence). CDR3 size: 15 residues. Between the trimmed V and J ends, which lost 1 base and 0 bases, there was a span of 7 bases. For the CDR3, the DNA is TGTGCCAGCAGCTTAGCGAGAGATAGCAATCAGCCCCAGCATTTT. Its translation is CASSLARDSNQPQHF.

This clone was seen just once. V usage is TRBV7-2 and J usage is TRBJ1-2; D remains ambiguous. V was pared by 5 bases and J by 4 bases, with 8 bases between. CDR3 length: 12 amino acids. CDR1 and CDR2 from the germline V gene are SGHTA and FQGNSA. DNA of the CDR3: TGTGCCAGCAGCCTCAACTTCTATGGCTACACCTTC. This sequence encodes CASSLNFYGYTF.

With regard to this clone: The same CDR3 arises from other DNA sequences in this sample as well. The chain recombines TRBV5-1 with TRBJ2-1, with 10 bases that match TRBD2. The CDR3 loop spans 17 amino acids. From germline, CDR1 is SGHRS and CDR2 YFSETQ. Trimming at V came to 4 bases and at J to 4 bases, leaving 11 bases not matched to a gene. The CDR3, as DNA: TGCGCCAGCAGCCCGAGGGCTACTAGCGGGGCATACAATGAGCAGTTCTTC. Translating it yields CASSPRATSGAYNEQFF.

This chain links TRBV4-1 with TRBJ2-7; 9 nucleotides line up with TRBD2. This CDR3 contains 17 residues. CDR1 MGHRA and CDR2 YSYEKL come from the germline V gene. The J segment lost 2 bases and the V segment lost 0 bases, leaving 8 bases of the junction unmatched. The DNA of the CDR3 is TGCGCCAGCAGCCAAGATCGCGGGGGGGCCCCTCCCTACGAGCAGTACTTC. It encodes CASSQDRGGAPPYEQYF.

The CDR3 sequence is CSVVKSGNTIYF. The CDR3 DNA reads TGCAGCGTCGTTAAATCTGGAAACACCATATATTTT. The rearrangement joins TRBV29-1 to TRBJ1-3; no clear D gene. This CDR3 contains 12 residues. Germline assignment: CDR1 SQVTM and CDR2 ANQGSEA. Trimming took off 6 bases at V and 1 base at J, with 7 bases between the two ends. Based on the CDR3 plus reference TRBV29-1 and TRBJ1-3, the full variable domain is SAVISQKPSRDICQRGTSLTIQCQVDSQVTMMFWYRQQPGQSLTLIATANQGSEATYESGFVIDKFPISRPNLTFSTLTVSNMSPEDSSIYLCSVVKSGNTIYFGEGSWLTVV.

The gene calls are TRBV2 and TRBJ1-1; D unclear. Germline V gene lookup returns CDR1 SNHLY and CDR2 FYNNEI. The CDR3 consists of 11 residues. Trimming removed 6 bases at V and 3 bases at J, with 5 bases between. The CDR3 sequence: CASRRDTEAFF. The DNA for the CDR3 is TGTGCCAGCAGGAGGGACACTGAAGCTTTCTTT.

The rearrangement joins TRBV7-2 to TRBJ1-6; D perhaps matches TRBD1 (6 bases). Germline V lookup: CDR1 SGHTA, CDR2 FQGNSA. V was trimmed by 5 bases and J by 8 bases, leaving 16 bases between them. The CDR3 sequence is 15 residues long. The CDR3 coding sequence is TGTGCCAGCAGCCCCATGTTGGGGGCCTATTCACCCCTCCACTTT. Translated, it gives CASSPMLGAYSPLHF.

Here the CDR3 DNA reads TGTGCCAGTACGAGAGTTAGCACAGATACGCAGTATTTT. This codes for CASTRVSTDTQYF. The chain couples TRBV6-1 to TRBJ2-3, with D uncertain. Germline values: CDR1 MNHNS, CDR2 SASEGT. Trimming cost V 9 bases and J 0 bases, with 10 bases left between them. This CDR3 contains 13 residues.

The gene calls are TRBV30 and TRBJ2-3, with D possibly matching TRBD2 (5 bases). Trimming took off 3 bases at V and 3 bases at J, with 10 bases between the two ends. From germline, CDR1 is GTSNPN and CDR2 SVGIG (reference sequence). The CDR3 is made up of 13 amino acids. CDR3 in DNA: TGTGCCTGGAGGGGGTTAGCGACAGATACGCAGTATTTT. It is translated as CAWRGLATDTQYF.